This TCR beta chain was documented in a study of cytotoxic CD8 clonotypes in ibrutinib-treated CLL. J lost 2 bases, V lost 2 bases, and 5 bases had no gene match. This CDR3 is 15 amino acids long. Germline V gene lookup returns CDR1 LNHNV and CDR2 YYDKDF (reference sequence). Libraries were prepared by immunoSEQ multiplex PCR; TCRdb keeps only in-frame clonotypes and omits some of them. The sample shows roughly 50,000 clones, roughly three fifths of them seen only once. This clonotype was obtained from a human donor with chronic lymphocytic leukemia. Sequenced here: PBMCs, sampled after 24 months of ibrutinib treatment. J is TRBJ2-5 and V is TRBV15, with TRBD1 matching 7 bases. The DNA for the CDR3 is TGTGCCACCAGCAGACGGGACAGTTTACAAGAGACCCAGTACTTC. Protein sequence: CATSRRDSLQETQYF.